This paragraph covers one T cell receptor (beta chain) sequence. Its antigen is undetermined. The CDR3 sequence is 12 residues long. V was trimmed by 0 bases and J by 14 bases, leaving 12 bases between them. Germline CDR1 SGHDT, CDR2 YYEEEE. Using viral peptide pools, the ViraFEST assay grew out antigen-specific CD4+ T cells prior to sequencing. Subsequent to a culture period of roughly 11 days, CD4+ T cells were isolated. PCR showed that the person got SARS-CoV-2 infection at some point between March and December 2020. Half-medium replacement with IL-2 medium occurred on days 3 and 7. This sample is drawn from a study of vaccination effects on CD4 cells after COVID-19. Whole-study context: Of the BNT162b2 and mRNA-1273 vaccines, participants received two doses of one or the other.

Study-wide findings and caveats: The study dataset contains few convalescent patients and includes no early post-infection timepoints.

Sequencing was performed with immunoSEQ multiplex PCR; in TCRdb, only in-frame clones are kept and a portion is missing. The sample lists about 45,000 clones, approximately 70% occurring once. The chain recombines TRBV5-6 with TRBJ2-1, with a weak D call TRBD2 (5 bases). The receptor comes from a human donor who had a prior SARS-CoV-2 infection. The source material was CD4+ T cells from PBMCs cultured with a peptide pool, sampled before COVID-19 vaccination. Here the CDR3 reads CASSLGFSVEFF. Written as DNA, the CDR3 is TGTGCCAGCAGCTTGGGTTTTAGCGTCGAGTTCTTC.